Presented here are 26 T cell receptor beta chains from one specimen sequenced in a study of blood T cell repertoires in COVID-19. Some clones are missing from TCRdb's copy, which holds only in-frame ones; the method was immunoSEQ multiplex PCR. The profile shows fewer than 200,000 clones, approximately 80% of them singletons. Input material: PBMCs or T cells enriched from blood (not recorded which). The source of these receptors is a man in his fifties who had recovered from COVID-19.

This chain links TRBV9 with TRBJ1-1, with 9 bases matching TRBD1. The ends lost 4 bases at V and 5 bases at J; junction bases unmatched: 6. Per germline, CDR1 SGDLS and CDR2 YYNGEE. This CDR3 region has 14 residues. The DNA of the CDR3 is TGTGCCAGCAGCACCGGGACAGGGCGGACTGAAGCTTTCTTT. Translated, it gives CASSTGTGRTEAFF.

This sequence joins TRBV30 and TRBJ1-2; 8 bases are shared with TRBD1. The V gene end was trimmed by 3 bases and the J gene end by 8 bases; junction bases not matched to a gene: 5. The CDR3 contains 12 residues. The V gene's germline CDR1 is GTSNPN and CDR2 SVGIG (reference sequence). The CDR3 sequence: CAWRGQVRGYTF. The CDR3, as DNA: TGTGCCTGGAGGGGACAGGTCCGGGGCTACACCTTC.

The V and J genes are TRBV5-6 and TRBJ1-2; 8 nucleotides match TRBD1. The CDR3 runs 12 residues. CDR1 is SGHDT, CDR2 YYEEEE, per germline. The junction had 10 bases not matched to a gene; V was cut back by 4 bases and J by 14 bases. Here the CDR3 reads CASSPRQGSRTF. The CDR3 DNA follows: TGTGCCAGCAGCCCGAGACAGGGGAGTAGGACCTTC.

J is TRBJ1-3 and V is TRBV5-1; D call uncertain. The CDR3 runs to 16 residues. With 3 bases removed from V and 0 bases from J, the gap between germline ends came to 13 bases. The V gene's germline CDR1 is SGHRS and CDR2 YFSETQ. CDR3 in amino acids: CASSSRDRLSGNTIYF. In DNA form, the CDR3 reads TGCGCCAGCAGCTCCAGAGACCGACTCTCTGGAAACACCATATATTTT.

This chain joins TRBV23-1 and TRBJ2-3; D gene unclear. TRBV23-1 is an ORF for which the function is uncertain. The CDR3 has 13 amino acids. V was cut by 2 bases and J by 3 bases, with 6 bases left in between. The CDR3 loop is CASSQNKTDTQYF. DNA for the CDR3: TGCGCCAGCAGTCAAAACAAGACAGATACGCAGTATTTT.

V is TRBV9 and J is TRBJ1-6, with D hard to call. V was cut by 2 bases and J by 7 bases, with 10 bases left in between. The CDR3 is made up of 14 amino acids. Germline-derived CDR1 and CDR2 are SGDLS and YYNGEE. The DNA for the CDR3 is TGTGCCAGCAGCGTGCTCGACGGGAATTCACCCCTCCACTTT. Translation: CASSVLDGNSPLHF. Complete variable domain (other parts from reference TRBV9 and TRBJ1-6): DSGVTQTPKHLITATGQRVTLRCSPRSGDLSVYWYQQSLDQGLQFLIQYYNGEERAKGNILERFSAQQFPDLHSELNLSSLELGDSALYFCASSVLDGNSPLHFGNGTRLTVT.

The chain recombines TRBV30 with TRBJ2-3; 9 nucleotides agree with TRBD1. V lost 1 base, J lost 2 bases, and 7 bases stayed unmatched. This CDR3 is built from 16 residues. Germline V gene data show CDR1 as GTSNPN and CDR2 as SVGIG (reference sequence). In DNA form, the CDR3 reads TGTGCCTGGAGTGGCGGTACAGGGGGCGTCACAGATACGCAGTATTTT. Translation: CAWSGGTGGVTDTQYF.

CDR3 coding DNA: TGCGCCAGCAGTGGACAGCGGGGGGGCATCGATGAGCAGTTCTTC. Its protein product is CASSGQRGGIDEQFF. V and J are TRBV10-2 and TRBJ2-1; 10 nucleotides line up with TRBD2. Germline V gene data show CDR1 as WSHSY and CDR2 as SAAADI. With V trimmed by 4 bases and J by 8 bases, 8 bases remained unmatched. This CDR3 contains 15 residues.

The V gene is TRBV21-1, the J gene TRBJ2-7; the listed D gene, TRBD1, was not tested against the DNA. TRBV21-1 is tagged as a pseudogene. The CDR3 has 15 residues. The CDR3 bases are TGTGCCAGCAGCCCGCCGACAGGGTATGACTACGAGCAGTACTTC. Amino acids: CASSPPTGYDYEQYF.

This chain links TRBV9 with TRBJ2-2; TRBD1 matches 8 bases. This CDR3 has 17 residues. J gave up 7 bases and V 3 bases, and 14 bases lay outside the gene matches. Germline V CDR1 and CDR2: SGDLS, YYNGEE. CDR3 nucleotides: TGTGCCAGCAGCGGAAGTGGTGGGCAGGGGGCGAGCGGGGAGCTGTTTTTT. Translating it yields CASSGSGGQGASGELFF.

The V call is TRBV4-1, the J call TRBJ1-2; no reliable D call. Trimming pared 1 base from V and 4 bases from J, leaving 10 bases between. The germline gives CDR1 MGHRA, CDR2 YSYEKL. This CDR3 spans 14 amino acids. The CDR3 sequence: CASSQGSEGYGYTF. The CDR3 DNA reads TGCGCCAGCAGCCAAGGCTCCGAGGGCTATGGCTACACCTTC.

V and J are TRBV19 and TRBJ2-3; D possibly corresponds to TRBD2 (5 bases). The CDR3 totals 14 residues. V dropped 5 bases and J dropped 4 bases, with 13 bases sitting between them. The germline gives CDR1 LNHDA, CDR2 SQIVND (reference sequence). The CDR3 protein is CASSLRTGSDTQYF. The CDR3 coding sequence is TGTGCCAGTAGTCTTCGGACGGGGTCAGATACGCAGTATTTT.

The gene calls are TRBV29-1 and TRBJ1-1, with D possibly TRBD1 on 6 matching bases. CDR1 is SQVTM and CDR2 is ANQGSEA in the germline V gene. There are 15 residues in the CDR3. Between the trimmed V and J ends, which lost 6 bases and 0 bases, there was a span of 17 bases. The CDR3: CSVRTDGIMNTEAFF. The CDR3 bases are TGCAGCGTAAGGACAGACGGTATCATGAACACTGAAGCTTTCTTT.

The chain couples TRBV3-1 (or the pseudogene TRBV3-2) to TRBJ2-7, with 7 nucleotides matching TRBD2. The germline V gene encodes CDR1 LGHDT and CDR2 YNNKEL (reference sequence). This CDR3 spans 15 amino acids. J lost 0 bases, V lost 1 base, and 3 bases had no gene match. The DNA for the CDR3 is TGTGCCAGCAGCCAAGCCCCTAGCGGCTCCTACGAGCAGTACTTC. It is translated as CASSQAPSGSYEQYF.

The chain recombines TRBV28 with TRBJ2-3, with a tentative D call TRBD2 (5 bases). Trimming shortened V by 3 bases and J by 2 bases, and 12 bases separated the two germline ends. The CDR3 extends over 15 amino acids. Germline lookup yields CDR1 MDHEN and CDR2 SYDVKM. Written as DNA, the CDR3 is TGTGCCAGCAGTTTGGCCGGGATCGTCACAGATACGCAGTATTTT. As protein: CASSLAGIVTDTQYF.

The chain couples TRBV27 to TRBJ2-7, with 9 nucleotides matching TRBD1. Germline lookup yields CDR1 MNHEY and CDR2 SMNVEV (reference sequence). Losses at the gene ends were 6 bases for V and 5 bases for J; bases not matched to a gene: 8. The CDR3 runs to 14 residues. The CDR3 spells CASRDGQGNNEQYF. CDR3 bases: TGTGCCAGCAGGGACGGACAGGGGAACAACGAGCAGTACTTC.

The chain recombines TRBV5-1 with TRBJ2-2, with a weak D call TRBD2 (6 bases). Trimming took 9 bases from V and 5 from J, leaving 23 bases between them. Germline lookup yields CDR1 SGHRS and CDR2 YFSETQ. The CDR3 loop spans 16 amino acids. CDR3: CATQERLGSWTGELFF. CDR3 bases: TGCGCCACCCAAGAGAGACTAGGTTCTTGGACCGGGGAGCTGTTTTTT.

The J gene is TRBJ1-5, the V gene TRBV27; 7 bases align to TRBD1. The CDR3 runs to 14 residues. CDR1 is MNHEY and CDR2 is SMNVEV in the germline V gene (reference sequence). The V and J ends lost 5 bases and 3 bases, in that order; junction bases with no gene match: 4. CDR3 bases: TGTGCCAGCAGTATTACAGGGGACAATCAGCCCCAGCATTTT. It yields the protein CASSITGDNQPQHF.

This rearrangement joins TRBV4-3 to TRBJ2-7; the D is unclear. Trimming took off 4 bases at V and 4 bases at J, with 11 bases between the two ends. Germline-derived CDR1 and CDR2 are LGHNA and YSLEER. The CDR3 loop spans 13 amino acids. CDR3 in amino acids: CASSLQYSYEQYF. CDR3 in DNA: TGCGCCAGCAGCCTCCAGTACAGTTACGAGCAGTACTTC.

V usage is TRBV4-2 and J usage is TRBJ1-2; 8 bases line up with TRBD1. This CDR3 is 15 amino acids long. Germline lookup yields CDR1 LGHNA and CDR2 YNFKEQ. V trimming: 3 bases; J trimming: 7 bases; junction bases outside the gene matches: 10. CDR3 nucleotide sequence: TGTGCCAGCAGCCAGGCCCGACAGGGGTCGGGTGGCTACACCTTC. As protein: CASSQARQGSGGYTF.

This chain uses TRBV5-6 with TRBJ1-6, with TRBD1 as a possible D gene (6 bases). V shed 4 bases and J shed 10 bases, with 18 bases lying between them. The CDR3 covers 15 residues. Germline CDR1 reads SGHDT; CDR2 reads YYEEEE. CDR3 sequence: CASSPRGGPGSPLHF. As DNA, the CDR3 is TGTGCCAGCAGCCCTCGGGGGGGCCCAGGGTCACCCCTCCACTTT.

The chain couples TRBV12-5 to TRBJ2-3, with D possibly being TRBD1 (5 bases). CDR3 length: 17 amino acids. Trimming left V 1 base short and J 0 bases short, with 14 bases between. Germline V lookup: CDR1 LGHNT, CDR2 FRNRAP. The CDR3 sequence is CASGLGGGAPSTDTQYF. DNA for the CDR3: TGTGCTAGTGGTTTGGGAGGTGGGGCACCCAGCACAGATACGCAGTATTTT. The full variable domain, completed using reference TRBV12-5 and TRBJ2-3, is DARVTQTPRHKVTEMGQEVTMRCQPILGHNTVFWYRQTMMQGLELLAYFRNRAPLDDSGMPKDRFSAEMPDATLATLKIQPSEPRDSAVYFCASGLGGGAPSTDTQYFGPGTRLTVL.

The chain uses TRBV7-9 and TRBJ1-4, with a tentative D call TRBD1 (5 bases). V dropped 5 bases and J dropped 5 bases, with 6 bases sitting between them. The CDR3 extends over 12 amino acids. Germline lookup yields CDR1 SEHNR and CDR2 FQNEAQ (reference sequence). CDR3 in amino acids: CASSRQNEKLFF. CDR3 bases: TGTGCCAGCAGCCGACAGAATGAAAAACTGTTTTTT.

The chain joins TRBV5-4 to TRBJ2-7, with TRBD2 matching over 8 bases. The trim removed 1 base at V and 0 bases at J, leaving 3 bases unmatched. Looked up from germline, CDR1 is SGHNT and CDR2 is YYREEE (reference sequence). The CDR3 sequence is 15 residues long. The CDR3 reads CASSLKAGASYEQYF. Here the CDR3 DNA reads TGTGCCAGCAGCTTGAAAGCGGGGGCCTCCTACGAGCAGTACTTC. The whole variable domain, remainder taken from reference TRBV5-4 and TRBJ2-7, is ETGVTQSPTHLIKTRGQQVTLRCSSQSGHNTVSWYQQALGQGPQFIFQYYREEENGRGNFPPRFSGLQFPNYSSELNVNALELDDSALYLCASSLKAGASYEQYFGPGTRLTVT.

The CDR3 DNA reads as TGTGCCTGGAGTAGGGGGAGTGTAAATCAGCCCCAGCATTTT. Translating it yields CAWSRGSVNQPQHF. This chain links TRBV30 with TRBJ1-5, with D tentatively TRBD1 (6 bases). The CDR3 spans 14 residues. The germline V gene has CDR1 GTSNPN and CDR2 SVGIG (reference sequence). The V end lost 2 bases, the J end lost 4 bases, and 12 bases lay between the germline ends.

The rearrangement uses TRBV2 and TRBJ2-7; the match to TRBD2 covers 14 bases. Germline V gene lookup returns CDR1 SNHLY and CDR2 FYNNEI. This CDR3 has 15 amino acids. V lost 6 bases to trimming and J lost 9 bases; unmatched junction nucleotides: 10. CDR3 sequence (DNA): TGTGCCAGCAGAGTGGGACTAGCGGGGGCAACGGGGCAGTACTTC. This encodes CASRVGLAGATGQYF.